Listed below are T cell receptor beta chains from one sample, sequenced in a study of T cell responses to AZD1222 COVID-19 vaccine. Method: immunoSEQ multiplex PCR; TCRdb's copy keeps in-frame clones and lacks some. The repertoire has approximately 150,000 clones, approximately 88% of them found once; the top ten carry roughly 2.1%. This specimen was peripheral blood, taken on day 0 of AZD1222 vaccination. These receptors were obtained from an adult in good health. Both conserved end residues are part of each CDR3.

CASREDRLAKNIQYF,15,TRBV6-5,TRBJ2-4
CASSLGGGDNQPQHF,15,TRBV7-8,TRBJ1-5
CASSDSMSGPDTQYF,15,TRBV6-4,TRBJ2-3
CASNLQVTNEKLFF,14,TRBV6-5,TRBJ1-4
CASSQVGQGGSYEQYF,16,TRBV4-2,TRBJ2-7
CASGPRGVSGNTIYF,15,TRBV6-5,TRBJ1-3
CASSSHYEQYF,11,TRBV12-3/TRBV12-4,TRBJ2-7
CAWSIMRTSGSYNEQFF,17,TRBV30,TRBJ2-1
CASSDLGTGLYGYTF,15,TRBV6-5,TRBJ1-2
CASTSLDRIANYGYTF,16,TRBV19,TRBJ1-2
CAIRDLRGNTEAFF,14,TRBV10-3,TRBJ1-1
CASSLDARDSKGEQYF,16,TRBV11-3,TRBJ2-7
CASSLTPGTVVETQYF,16,TRBV5-1,TRBJ2-5
CASSDSTSGGHNEQFF,16,TRBV6-4,TRBJ2-1
CASSQEGTGYVTEAFF,16,TRBV4-2,TRBJ1-1
CASSQARGGEQYF,13,TRBV14,TRBJ2-7
CASSLVGTYYGYTF,14,TRBV28,TRBJ1-2
CASSFLGQGISGYTF,15,TRBV28,TRBJ1-2
CAISPGRREETQYF,14,TRBV2,TRBJ2-5
CASSPAVEQFF,11,TRBV28,TRBJ2-1
CASRLKEGYEQYF,13,TRBV27,TRBJ2-7
CASSPRTNVRGYTF,14,TRBV19,TRBJ1-2
CASSLPSMGDSSYEQYF,17,TRBV11-2,TRBJ2-7
CASRLVTLDYTVLTGELFF,19,TRBV12-2,TRBJ2-2
CASSLGQGLGGYTF,14,TRBV5-1,TRBJ1-2
CASSFLGLGSHQETQYF,17,TRBV7-2,TRBJ2-5
CASSPVTGGRDTGELFF,17,TRBV18,TRBJ2-2
CASSLAVGTRGEQYF,15,TRBV7-2,TRBJ2-7
CASTNTRDRVPSNGYTF,17,TRBV19,TRBJ1-2
CASSSTGGLNTGELFF,16,TRBV7-2,TRBJ2-2
CASSQTGGANVLTF,14,TRBV4-1,TRBJ2-6
CASSPIIQDRNTEAFF,16,TRBV19,TRBJ1-1
CASSYGTSRSGNTIYF,16,TRBV6-5,TRBJ1-3
CASSLTLAGKGEQYF,15,TRBV7-6,TRBJ2-7
CASSQYGPANTGELFF,16,TRBV4-3,TRBJ2-2
CASSLDINYGYTF,13,TRBV18,TRBJ1-2
CASSWDSYGYTF,12,TRBV5-6,TRBJ1-2
CASSPTGLSLFF,12,TRBV19,TRBJ1-4
CASGLDLQGAKHF,13,TRBV12-5,TRBJ1-5
CASSLQTGVRQPQHF,15,TRBV28,TRBJ1-5
CASSIDRTVPLKHF,14,TRBV19,TRBJ1-5
CASSGGQGSTDTQYF,15,TRBV2,TRBJ2-3
CASRTRFGDGSGNTIYF,17,TRBV28,TRBJ1-3
CASSQVQGAANYGYTF,16,TRBV4-1,TRBJ1-2
CASSTRLAHF,10,TRBV4-1,TRBJ1-5
CASSQELAGGPVEQFF,16,TRBV4-3,TRBJ2-1
CASSPDREGRLDQPQHF,17,TRBV7-8,TRBJ1-5
CASSRRQGWDEQYF,14,TRBV5-4,TRBJ2-7
CASSVDRFYEQYF,13,TRBV2,TRBJ2-7
CASSSRLAGVTETQYF,16,TRBV5-1,TRBJ2-5
CASSLLGDTIYF,12,TRBV12-3/TRBV12-4,TRBJ1-3
CASSLKGQGLTQETQYF,17,TRBV7-9,TRBJ2-5
CASSFAGGSLDTQYF,15,TRBV7-2,TRBJ2-3
CASSYSTMAGWRTGELFF,18,TRBV6-2/TRBV6-3,TRBJ2-2
CASSLGGGSNQPQHF,15,TRBV27,TRBJ1-5
CAWSVSLDTEAFF,13,TRBV30,TRBJ1-1